This is a list of T cell receptor beta chains from one sample in a study of T cells after yellow fever vaccination. TCRdb reanalysed the 5' RACE reads using MiXCR and keeps one entry per CDR3 protein. The sample includes some 200,000 distinct CDR3 sequences, approximately 11% seen only once; the top ten take 30% to 45%. This sample comprised CD8+ T cells sorted from PBMCs, obtained 15 days after the yellow fever booster vaccination. These receptors originate from a man aged 18 to 30 who received the YFV17D yellow fever vaccine. CDR3s include the opening cysteine and the closing phenylalanine or tryptophan. D genes are given only for firm matches. The size of a clone is reported for some rows only, either as once, few or many, or as a class for expanded clones.

j_gene,abundance,d_gene,v_gene,CDR3nt,CDR3aa
TRBJ2-1,-,-,TRBV7-9,TGTGCCAGCAGCTCCGCGGAGGTGAACAATGAGCAGTTCTTC,CASSSAEVNNEQFF
TRBJ2-2,few,TRBD1,TRBV7-6,TGTGCCAGCAGCAAAACACACGGCGACAGGGGCCATACCGGGGAGCTGTTTTTT,CASSKTHGDRGHTGELFF
TRBJ1-1,-,TRBD1,TRBV29-1,TGCAGCGTTGTGGGACAGGCCCTTAACACTGAAGCTTTCTTT,CSVVGQALNTEAFF
TRBJ2-7,few,TRBD1,TRBV4-1,TGCGCCAGCAGCCACGGGCCCGGGACAGGGGTTTACGAGCAGTACTTC,CASSHGPGTGVYEQYF
TRBJ2-5,-,-,TRBV7-6,TGTGCCAGCAGCTTACCCAATAGCGTGCGTGATGGGGAGACCCAGTACTTC,CASSLPNSVRDGETQYF
TRBJ2-3,-,-,TRBV13,TGTGCCAGCAGCCGCGACAGAGGTGCTTCGGATACGCAGTATTTT,CASSRDRGASDTQYF
TRBJ1-5,few,TRBD1,TRBV12-3/TRBV12-4,TGTGCCAGCAGGTCCGGGACAGGGTCGAATCAGCCCCAGCATTTT,CASRSGTGSNQPQHF
TRBJ1-2,few,-,TRBV4-3,TGCGCCAGCAGCCAAGATTGGCCCACTAACTATGGCTACACCTTC,CASSQDWPTNYGYTF
TRBJ2-2,-,-,TRBV29-1,TGCAGCGTCGTCGAGGGAGCCGGGGAGCTGTTTTTT,CSVVEGAGELFF
TRBJ2-5,many,TRBD2,TRBV4-1,TGCGCCAGCAGTGGGGACTTGCGGGGGGACCAAGAGACCCAGTACTTC,CASSGDLRGDQETQYF
TRBJ1-5,few,-,TRBV4-1,TGCGCCAGCAGCCAAGGGGAGGAAGGGAATCAGCCCCAGCATTTT,CASSQGEEGNQPQHF
TRBJ2-5,-,-,TRBV6-5,TGTGCCAGCAGCTCTCTGGGTGGGTACCAAGAGACCCAGTACTTC,CASSSLGGYQETQYF
TRBJ2-2,-,-,TRBV6-5,TGTGCCAGCAGTTACTCGGTCGGACCGAACACCGGGGAGCTGTTTTTT,CASSYSVGPNTGELFF
TRBJ2-1,-,TRBD1,TRBV7-6,TGTGCCAGCAGCTTATACGGGACAGGACCTTACAATGAGCAGTTCTTC,CASSLYGTGPYNEQFF
TRBJ2-1,-,TRBD2,TRBV19,TGTGCCAGTAGTATATCCAGCGGGGGGGCCTCTGAGCAGTTCTTC,CASSISSGGASEQFF
TRBJ2-4,-,TRBD1,TRBV18,TGTGCCAGCTCACCGGGGACAGGGGTGGCCAAAAACATTCAGTACTTC,CASSPGTGVAKNIQYF
TRBJ1-6,-,-,TRBV5-6,TGTGCCAGCAGCTTGGGCGGATCCTTCAATTCACCCCTCCACTTT,CASSLGGSFNSPLHF
TRBJ1-1,few,-,TRBV29-1,TGCAGCGTTGACGGTGCCGGTGAGAACACTGAAGCTTTCTTT,CSVDGAGENTEAFF
TRBJ2-7,-,-,TRBV4-1,TGCGCCAGCAGCCCATCCCGGGGGTCCTACGAGCAGTACTTC,CASSPSRGSYEQYF
TRBJ2-5,few,-,TRBV5-1,TGCGCCAGCAGCTCCGCGGAGACCCAGTACTTC,CASSSAETQYF
TRBJ1-2,-,-,TRBV5-5,TGTGCCAGCAGCTTTCAAGGGTCCGTCTATGGCTACACCTTC,CASSFQGSVYGYTF
TRBJ1-1,-,-,TRBV4-3,TGCACCAGCAGCCAGTTGGCCGGACAAATGAACACTGAAGCTTTCTTT,CTSSQLAGQMNTEAFF
TRBJ2-7,many,TRBD1,TRBV6-6,TGTGCCAGCAGTTACGCCCCCTCCCAGGGGGCCTACGAGCAGTACTTC,CASSYAPSQGAYEQYF
TRBJ2-3,few,-,TRBV12-3/TRBV12-4,TGTGCCAGCAGTTTAGCTGTCGGATCTAGCACAGATACGCAGTATTTT,CASSLAVGSSTDTQYF
TRBJ2-1,few,TRBD1,TRBV3-1,TGTGCCAGCAGCCAAGCCGGGACAGGGTTCCATGAGCAGTTCTTC,CASSQAGTGFHEQFF
TRBJ1-2,few,TRBD1,TRBV20-1,TGCAGTGCTAGAGAGCAGGGGGCGAACTATGGCTACACCTTC,CSAREQGANYGYTF
TRBJ2-7,-,TRBD1,TRBV7-6,TGTGCCAGCAGCCCGAGGACAGGGGGGCCCTACGAGCAGTACTTC,CASSPRTGGPYEQYF
TRBJ1-2,many,-,TRBV7-9,TGTGCCAGCAGCCCCGGCGGGGCCTATGGCTACACCTTC,CASSPGGAYGYTF
TRBJ2-1,few,-,TRBV12-3/TRBV12-4,TGTGCCAGCAGTTTACTGGGGCCAGCAGAGCAGTTCTTC,CASSLLGPAEQFF
TRBJ1-5,few,-,TRBV20-1,TGCAGTGCTAGAGATAATGAAGGGGACTATCAGCCCCAGCATTTT,CSARDNEGDYQPQHF
TRBJ2-3,-,-,TRBV11-2,TGTGCCAGCAGTCCGGGGAGCTGGCCAGGCGGAGATACGCAGTATTTT,CASSPGSWPGGDTQYF
TRBJ2-3,-,-,TRBV11-2,TGTGCCAGCAGCGGGCCCGGAGGGGGGGCTGGAGATACGCAGTATTTT,CASSGPGGGAGDTQYF
TRBJ1-1,-,-,TRBV5-1,TGCGCCAGCAGCTTGACAGGGACGAACACTGAAGCTTTCTTT,CASSLTGTNTEAFF
TRBJ1-3,-,-,TRBV7-2,TGTGCCAGCAGCTCGGACTGGAACACCATATATTTT,CASSSDWNTIYF
TRBJ1-1,few,TRBD1,TRBV6-6,TGTGCCAGCAGTTACGGGGACAGATCAATCACTGAAGCTTTCTTT,CASSYGDRSITEAFF
TRBJ2-5,many,TRBD1,TRBV20-1,TGCAGTGCTAGATCGCTCTCGGACAGGGGCCAAGAGACCCAGTACTTC,CSARSLSDRGQETQYF
TRBJ2-1,-,-,TRBV4-2,TGTGCCAGCAGCCACCCGGGAGCCTACAATGAGCAGTTCTTC,CASSHPGAYNEQFF
TRBJ2-3,few,TRBD2,TRBV7-9,TGTGCCAGCGCCTCCGGCTGGACTAGCGCCACAGATACGCAGTATTTT,CASASGWTSATDTQYF
TRBJ2-7,few,-,TRBV10-3,TGTGCCATCAGTGAAGGAAAGGGAGAAATCTACGAGCAGTACTTC,CAISEGKGEIYEQYF
TRBJ1-1,few,-,TRBV4-3,TGCGCCAGCAGCCAAGTAGGTGCGTACACTGAAGCTTTCTTT,CASSQVGAYTEAFF
TRBJ2-1,many,TRBD2,TRBV4-2,TGTGCCAGCAGCCAAGGAGCTAGCGGGGGTTATGAGCAGTTCTTC,CASSQGASGGYEQFF
TRBJ1-1,few,-,TRBV12-3/TRBV12-4,TGTGCCAGCAGTTTCATAGGGAGGGGGACTGAAGCTTTCTTT,CASSFIGRGTEAFF
TRBJ2-1,-,TRBD2,TRBV4-1,TGCGCCAGCAGCCGCGAAGATAGCGGGGGGGCCTACCACAATGAGCAGTTCTTC,CASSREDSGGAYHNEQFF
TRBJ2-1,-,-,TRBV18,TGTGCCAGCTCACCAATAACAGGAGCTGCGTATAACAATGAGCAGTTCTTC,CASSPITGAAYNNEQFF
TRBJ2-1,-,TRBD2,TRBV27,TGTGCCACCCTCCTTGGCGGGGGTAACAATGAGCAGTTCTTC,CATLLGGGNNEQFF
TRBJ1-2,-,-,TRBV4-1,TGCGCCAGCAGCGAAGGTGGGGTGGCTGGCTACACCTTC,CASSEGGVAGYTF
TRBJ1-1,many,-,TRBV19,TGTGCCAGTAGTCTCAAGATGAACACTGAAGCTTTCTTT,CASSLKMNTEAFF
TRBJ1-6,-,TRBD1,TRBV7-2,TGTGCCAGCAGCCGCATTACAGGGGTAGGATCACCCCTCCACTTT,CASSRITGVGSPLHF
TRBJ2-1,many,-,TRBV7-3,TGTGCCAGCAGCTTAAGTGGTCGGGGTAGCTTCAATGAGCAGTTCTTC,CASSLSGRGSFNEQFF
TRBJ1-6,-,-,TRBV6-5,TGTGCCAGCAGTTACAGATATAATTCACCCCTCCACTTT,CASSYRYNSPLHF
TRBJ2-1,-,-,TRBV7-2,TGTGCCAGCAGCCCTAGGACAGCCTCCTACAATGAGCAGTTCTTC,CASSPRTASYNEQFF
TRBJ1-2,few,-,TRBV4-1,TGCGCCAGCGGAGAAAGGGGAGGCTATGGCTACACCTTC,CASGERGGYGYTF
TRBJ1-1,few,-,TRBV12-3/TRBV12-4,TGTGCCAGCAGTGAGGACAGATGGGACACTGAAGCTTTCTTT,CASSEDRWDTEAFF
TRBJ2-5,many,-,TRBV27,TGTGCCAGCAGTTTATCCGTCCAGGGAGAGACCCAGTACTTC,CASSLSVQGETQYF
TRBJ2-2,many,-,TRBV4-3,TGCGCCAGCAGCCGCCTCGTCACGAACACCGGGGAGCTGTTTTTT,CASSRLVTNTGELFF
TRBJ1-2,-,-,TRBV12-3/TRBV12-4,TGTGCCAGCAGTTTAGGATACACAGGGCCCTACTATGGCTACACCTTC,CASSLGYTGPYYGYTF
TRBJ2-7,-,-,TRBV7-2,TGTGCCAGCAGCTCGTGGGCGACTGAAGCGAGGAACGAGCAGTACTTC,CASSSWATEARNEQYF
TRBJ1-5,-,-,TRBV19,TGTGCCAGTAGGTTCCCGAATCAGCCCCAGCATTTT,CASRFPNQPQHF
TRBJ1-5,-,-,TRBV19,TGTGCCAGTAGTATTGGCAGGGAGGTGAATCAGCCCCAGCATTTT,CASSIGREVNQPQHF